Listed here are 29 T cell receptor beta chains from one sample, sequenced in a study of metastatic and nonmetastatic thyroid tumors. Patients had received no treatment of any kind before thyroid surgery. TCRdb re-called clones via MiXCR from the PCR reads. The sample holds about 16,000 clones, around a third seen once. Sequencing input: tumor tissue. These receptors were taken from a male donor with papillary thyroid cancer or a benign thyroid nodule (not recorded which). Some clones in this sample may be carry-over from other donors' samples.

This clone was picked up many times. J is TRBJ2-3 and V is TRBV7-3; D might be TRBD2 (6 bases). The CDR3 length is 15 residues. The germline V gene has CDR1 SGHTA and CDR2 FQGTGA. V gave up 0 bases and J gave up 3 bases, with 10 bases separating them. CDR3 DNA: TGTGCCAGCAGCTTAACGGGTGGGAGGACAGATACGCAGTATTTT. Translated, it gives CASSLTGGRTDTQYF.

The DNA for the CDR3 is TGTGCCAGCTCACCACCGAGATCTGGAAACACCATATATTTT. Protein: CASSPPRSGNTIYF. The chain employs TRBV18 and TRBJ1-3; D is unresolved. The CDR3 consists of 14 residues. The germline CDR1 and CDR2 sequences are KGHSH and LQKENI. The ends were cut back, 0 bases at V and 1 base at J, with 4 bases in the middle. Combining the CDR3 with reference TRBV18 and TRBJ1-3 gives the whole variable domain NAGVMQNPRHLVRRRGQEARLRCSPMKGHSHVYWYRQLPEEGLKFMVYLQKENIIDESGMPKERFSAEFPKEGPSILRIQQVVRGDSAAYFCASSPPRSGNTIYFGEGSWLTVV.

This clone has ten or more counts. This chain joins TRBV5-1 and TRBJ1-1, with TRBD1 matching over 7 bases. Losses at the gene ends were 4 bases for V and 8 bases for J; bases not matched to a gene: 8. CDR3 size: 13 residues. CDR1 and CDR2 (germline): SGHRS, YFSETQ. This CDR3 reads CASSLGQRKEAFF. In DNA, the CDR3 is TGCGCCAGCAGCCTGGGACAGAGAAAAGAAGCTTTCTTT.

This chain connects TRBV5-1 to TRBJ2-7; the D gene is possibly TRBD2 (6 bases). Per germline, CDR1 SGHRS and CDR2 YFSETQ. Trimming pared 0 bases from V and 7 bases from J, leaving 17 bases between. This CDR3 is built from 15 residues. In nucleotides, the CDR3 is TGCGCCAGCAGCTTGGCGTCGACCCGGGCGGGGGAGCAGTACTTC. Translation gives CASSLASTRAGEQYF. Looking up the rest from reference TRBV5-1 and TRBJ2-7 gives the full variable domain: KAGVTQTPRYLIKTRGQQVTLSCSPISGHRSVSWYQQTPGQGLQFLFEYFSETQRNKGNFPGRFSGRQFSNSRSEMNVSTLELGDSALYLCASSLASTRAGEQYFGPGTRLTVT.

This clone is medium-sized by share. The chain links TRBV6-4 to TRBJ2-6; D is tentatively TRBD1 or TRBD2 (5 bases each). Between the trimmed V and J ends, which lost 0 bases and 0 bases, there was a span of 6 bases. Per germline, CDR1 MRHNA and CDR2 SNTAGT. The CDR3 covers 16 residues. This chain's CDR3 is CASSDSGGSGANVLTF. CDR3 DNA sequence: TGTGCCAGCAGTGACTCTGGGGGCTCTGGGGCCAACGTCCTGACTTTC.

CDR3 in DNA: TGTGCCAGCAGCGCGGACAGAAACACTGAAGCTTTCTTT. Its protein is CASSADRNTEAFF. The V and J genes are TRBV11-2 and TRBJ1-1; D perhaps matches TRBD1 (6 bases). V lost 5 bases and J lost 2, with 9 bases in between. The CDR3 sequence is 13 residues long. Germline CDR1 and CDR2: SGHAT and FQNNGV. Supplemented by reference TRBV11-2 and TRBJ1-1, the full variable domain reads EAGVAQSPRYKIIEKRQSVAFWCNPISGHATLYWYQQILGQGPKLLIQFQNNGVVDDSQLPKDRFSAERLKGVDSTLKIQPAKLEDSAVYLCASSADRNTEAFFGQGTRLTVV.

The CDR3 DNA follows: TGTGCCAGCAGTTTTGCGGACAGAGAGCAGTTCTTC. Its translation: CASSFADREQFF. V usage is TRBV27 and J usage is TRBJ2-1; perhaps TRBD1 as D (6 bases). The CDR3 extends over 12 amino acids. Germline V CDR1 and CDR2: MNHEY, SMNVEV (reference sequence). V lost 3 bases to trimming and J lost 10 bases, with 10 bases between them.

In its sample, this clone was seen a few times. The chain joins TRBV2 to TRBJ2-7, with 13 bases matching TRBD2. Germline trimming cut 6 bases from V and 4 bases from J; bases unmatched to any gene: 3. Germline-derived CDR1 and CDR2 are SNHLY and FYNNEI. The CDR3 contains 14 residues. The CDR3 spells CASRETSGRYEQYF. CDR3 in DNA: TGTGCCAGCAGAGAGACTAGCGGGAGGTACGAGCAGTACTTC.

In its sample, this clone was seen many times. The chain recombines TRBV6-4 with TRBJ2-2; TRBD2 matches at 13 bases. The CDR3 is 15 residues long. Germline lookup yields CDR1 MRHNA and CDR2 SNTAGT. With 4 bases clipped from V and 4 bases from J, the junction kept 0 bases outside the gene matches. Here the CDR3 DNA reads TGTGCCAGCAGTGGGACTAGCGGGAGCACCGGGGAGCTGTTTTTT. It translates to CASSGTSGSTGELFF.

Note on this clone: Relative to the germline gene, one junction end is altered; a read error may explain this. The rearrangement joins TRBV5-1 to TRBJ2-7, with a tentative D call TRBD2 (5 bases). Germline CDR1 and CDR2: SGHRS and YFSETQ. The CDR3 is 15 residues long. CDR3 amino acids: CASSLVERQSYDQYF. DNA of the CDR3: TGCGCCAGCAGCTTGGTAGAGCGGCAGTCCTACGATCAGTACTTC. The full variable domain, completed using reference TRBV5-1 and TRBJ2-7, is KAGVTQTPRYLIKTRGQQVTLSCSPISGHRSVSWYQQTPGQGLQFLFEYFSETQRNKGNFPGRFSGRQFSNSRSEMNVSTLELGDSALYLCASSLVERQSYDQYFGPGTRLTVT.

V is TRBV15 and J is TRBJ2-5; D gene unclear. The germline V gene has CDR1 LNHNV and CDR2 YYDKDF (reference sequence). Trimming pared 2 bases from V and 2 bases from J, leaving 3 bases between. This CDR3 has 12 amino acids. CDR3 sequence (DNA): TGTGCCACCAGCAGACCACAAGAGACCCAGTACTTC. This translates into CATSRPQETQYF.

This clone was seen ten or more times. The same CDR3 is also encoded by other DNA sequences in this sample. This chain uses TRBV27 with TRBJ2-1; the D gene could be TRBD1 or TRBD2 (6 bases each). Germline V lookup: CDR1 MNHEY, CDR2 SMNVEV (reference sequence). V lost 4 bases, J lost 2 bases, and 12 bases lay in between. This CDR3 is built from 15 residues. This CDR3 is CASSYWGAAYNEQFF. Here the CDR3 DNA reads TGTGCCAGCAGTTACTGGGGGGCAGCCTACAATGAGCAGTTCTTC.

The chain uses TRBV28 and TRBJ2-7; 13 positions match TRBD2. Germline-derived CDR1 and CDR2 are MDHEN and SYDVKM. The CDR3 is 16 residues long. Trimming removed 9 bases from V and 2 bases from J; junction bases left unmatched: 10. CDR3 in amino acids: CASKTPGTSGAYEQYF. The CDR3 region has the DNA TGTGCCAGTAAGACCCCTGGGACTAGCGGGGCCTACGAGCAGTACTTC.

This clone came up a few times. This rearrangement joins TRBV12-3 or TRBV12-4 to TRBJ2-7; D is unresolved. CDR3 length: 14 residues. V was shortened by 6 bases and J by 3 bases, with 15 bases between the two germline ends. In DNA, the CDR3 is TGTGCCAGCAGCAAAGAACGAGCCAGCTACGAGCAGTACTTC. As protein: CASSKERASYEQYF.

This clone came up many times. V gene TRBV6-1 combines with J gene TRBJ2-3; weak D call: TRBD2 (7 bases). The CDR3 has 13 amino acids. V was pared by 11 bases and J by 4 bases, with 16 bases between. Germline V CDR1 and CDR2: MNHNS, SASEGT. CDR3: CAVSRGAADTQYF. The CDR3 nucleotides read TGTGCCGTGAGCCGGGGGGCCGCAGATACGCAGTATTTT.

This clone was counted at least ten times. The CDR3 DNA sequence: TGCGCCAGCAGCCAAGGTACGACCGGGACTAGACCCAATGAGCAGTTCTTC. Residues: CASSQGTTGTRPNEQFF. This chain connects TRBV4-1 to TRBJ2-1; 8 positions match TRBD2. Trimming at V came to 1 base and at J to 6 bases, leaving 11 bases not matched to a gene. The CDR3 has 17 residues. Germline values: CDR1 MGHRA, CDR2 YSYEKL.

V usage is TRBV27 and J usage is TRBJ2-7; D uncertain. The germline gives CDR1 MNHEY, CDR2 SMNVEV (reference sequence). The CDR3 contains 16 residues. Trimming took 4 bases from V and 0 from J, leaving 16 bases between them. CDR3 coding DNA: TGTGCCAGCAGTTCACCTCAGACCACAAGCTCCTACGAGCAGTACTTC. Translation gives CASSSPQTTSSYEQYF.

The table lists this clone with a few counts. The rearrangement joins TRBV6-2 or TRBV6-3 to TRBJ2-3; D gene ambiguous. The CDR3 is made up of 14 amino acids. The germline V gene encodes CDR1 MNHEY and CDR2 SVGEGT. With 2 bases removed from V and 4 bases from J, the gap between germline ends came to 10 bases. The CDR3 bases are TGTGCCAGCAGTTACGTGCAAGGTGCAGATACGCAGTATTTT. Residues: CASSYVQGADTQYF.

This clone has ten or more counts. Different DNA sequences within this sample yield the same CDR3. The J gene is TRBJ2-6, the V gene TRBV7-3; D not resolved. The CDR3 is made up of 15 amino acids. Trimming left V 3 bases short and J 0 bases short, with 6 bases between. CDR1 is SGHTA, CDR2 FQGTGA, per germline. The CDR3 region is CASSFTNSGANVLTF. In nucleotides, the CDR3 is TGTGCCAGCAGCTTTACAAACTCTGGGGCCAACGTCCTGACTTTC.

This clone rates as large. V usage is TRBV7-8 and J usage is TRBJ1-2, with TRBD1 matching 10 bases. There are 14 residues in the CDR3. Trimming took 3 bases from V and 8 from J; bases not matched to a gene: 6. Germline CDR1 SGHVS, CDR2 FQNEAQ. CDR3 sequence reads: CASSFAPTGGGYTF. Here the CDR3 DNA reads TGTGCCAGCAGCTTCGCCCCGACAGGGGGCGGCTACACCTTC.

CDR3: CASSFGARTGTNYGYTF. For the CDR3, the DNA is TGTGCCAGCAGCTTCGGAGCAAGGACAGGGACTAACTATGGCTACACCTTC. The chain has TRBV11-1 and TRBJ1-2; TRBD1 matches 8 bases. Trimming at V came to 3 bases and at J to 0 bases, leaving 9 bases not matched to a gene. Germline V gene data show CDR1 as SGHAT and CDR2 as FQDESV (reference sequence). The CDR3 sequence is 17 residues long.

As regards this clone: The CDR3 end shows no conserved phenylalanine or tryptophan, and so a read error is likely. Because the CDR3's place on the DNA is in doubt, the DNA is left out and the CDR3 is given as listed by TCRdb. The CDR3 sequence: CASNVGDFSTDTLYY. The chain carries TRBV19 and TRBJ2-3. The germline V gene encodes CDR1 LNHDA and CDR2 SQIVND (reference sequence). The CDR3 totals 15 residues, both ends included.

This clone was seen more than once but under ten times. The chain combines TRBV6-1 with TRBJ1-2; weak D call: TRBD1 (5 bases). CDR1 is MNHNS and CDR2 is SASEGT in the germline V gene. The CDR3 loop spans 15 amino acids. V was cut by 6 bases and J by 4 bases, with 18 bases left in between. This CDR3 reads CASSLRRGESYGYTF. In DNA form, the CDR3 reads TGTGCCAGCAGCCTGCGGCGGGGGGAGAGCTATGGCTACACCTTC.

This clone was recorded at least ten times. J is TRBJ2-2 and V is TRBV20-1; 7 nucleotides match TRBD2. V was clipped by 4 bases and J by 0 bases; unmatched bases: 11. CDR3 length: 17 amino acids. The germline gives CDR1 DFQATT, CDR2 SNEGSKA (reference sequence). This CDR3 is CSATPGEAGPNTGELFF. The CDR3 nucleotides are TGCAGTGCTACACCCGGGGAAGCGGGACCGAACACCGGGGAGCTGTTTTTT.

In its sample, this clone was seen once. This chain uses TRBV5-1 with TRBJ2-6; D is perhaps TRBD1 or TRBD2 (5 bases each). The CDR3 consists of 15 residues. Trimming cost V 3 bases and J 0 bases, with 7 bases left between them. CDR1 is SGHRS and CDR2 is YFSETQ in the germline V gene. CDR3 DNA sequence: TGCGCCAGCAGCTCAGGGAGCTCTGGGGCCAACGTCCTGACTTTC. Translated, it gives CASSSGSSGANVLTF.

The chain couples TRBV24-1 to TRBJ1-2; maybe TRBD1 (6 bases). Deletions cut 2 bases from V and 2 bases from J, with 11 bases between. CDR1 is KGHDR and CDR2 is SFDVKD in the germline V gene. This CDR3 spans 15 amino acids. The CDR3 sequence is CATSDSPGENYGYTF. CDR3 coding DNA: TGTGCCACCAGTGATTCTCCAGGGGAAAACTATGGCTACACCTTC.

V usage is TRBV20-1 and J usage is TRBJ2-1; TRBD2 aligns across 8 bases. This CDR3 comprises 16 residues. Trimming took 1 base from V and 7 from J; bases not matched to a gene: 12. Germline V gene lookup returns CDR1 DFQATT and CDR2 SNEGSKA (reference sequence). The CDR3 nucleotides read TGCAGTGCTAGAGGACCGTTTGAGACTAGCGAGAATGAGCAGTTCTTC. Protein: CSARGPFETSENEQFF.

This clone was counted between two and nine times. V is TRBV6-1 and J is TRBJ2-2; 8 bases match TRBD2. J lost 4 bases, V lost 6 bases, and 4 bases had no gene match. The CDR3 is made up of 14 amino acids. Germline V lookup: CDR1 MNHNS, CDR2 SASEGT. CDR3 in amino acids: CASRLAEITGELFF. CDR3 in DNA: TGTGCCAGCAGACTAGCGGAGATCACCGGGGAGCTGTTTTTT.

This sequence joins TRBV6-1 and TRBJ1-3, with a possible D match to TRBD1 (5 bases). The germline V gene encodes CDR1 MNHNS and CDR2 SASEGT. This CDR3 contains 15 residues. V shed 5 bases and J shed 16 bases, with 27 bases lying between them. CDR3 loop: CASSTGRSSGNTLYF. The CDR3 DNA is TGTGCCAGCAGTACGGGACGGAGCTCTGGAAACACCCTCTATTTT.